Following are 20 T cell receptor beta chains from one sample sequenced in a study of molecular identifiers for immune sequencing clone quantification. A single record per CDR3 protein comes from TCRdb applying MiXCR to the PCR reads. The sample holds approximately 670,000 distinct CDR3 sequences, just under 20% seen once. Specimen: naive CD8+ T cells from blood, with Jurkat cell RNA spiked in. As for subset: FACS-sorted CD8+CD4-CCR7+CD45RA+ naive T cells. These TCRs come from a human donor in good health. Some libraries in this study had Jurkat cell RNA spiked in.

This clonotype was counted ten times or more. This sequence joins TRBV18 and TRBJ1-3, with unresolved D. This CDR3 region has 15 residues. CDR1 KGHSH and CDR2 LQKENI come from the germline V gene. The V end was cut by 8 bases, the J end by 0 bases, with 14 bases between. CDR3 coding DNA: TGTGCCAGCACCGGCGGAGGTAGCTCTGGAAACACCATATATTTT. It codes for CASTGGGSSGNTIYF.

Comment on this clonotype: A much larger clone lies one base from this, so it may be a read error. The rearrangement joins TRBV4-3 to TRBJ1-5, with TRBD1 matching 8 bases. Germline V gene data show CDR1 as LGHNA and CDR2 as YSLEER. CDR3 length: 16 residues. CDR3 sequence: CASSQDSSGGNQPQRF. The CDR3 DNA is TGCGCCAGCAGCCAAGATTCTTCAGGGGGCAATCAGCCCCAGCGTTTT.

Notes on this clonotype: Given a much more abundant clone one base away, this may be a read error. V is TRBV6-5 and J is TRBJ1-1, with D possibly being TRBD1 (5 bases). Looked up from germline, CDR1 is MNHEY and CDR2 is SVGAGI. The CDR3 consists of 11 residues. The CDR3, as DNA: TGTACCGTGGGGCTGAACACTGAAGCTTTCTTT. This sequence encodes CTVGLNTEAFF.

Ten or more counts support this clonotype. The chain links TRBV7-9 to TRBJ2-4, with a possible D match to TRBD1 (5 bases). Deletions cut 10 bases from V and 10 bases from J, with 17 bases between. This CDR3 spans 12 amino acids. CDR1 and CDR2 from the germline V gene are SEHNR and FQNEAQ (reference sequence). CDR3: CAMEQVGVIQYF. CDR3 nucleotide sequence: TGTGCCATGGAACAAGTAGGGGTTATTCAGTACTTC.

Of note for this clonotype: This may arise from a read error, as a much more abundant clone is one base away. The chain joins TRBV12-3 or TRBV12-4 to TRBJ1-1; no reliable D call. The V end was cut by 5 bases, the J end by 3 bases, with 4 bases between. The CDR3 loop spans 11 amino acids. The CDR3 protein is CASSGYTEAFF. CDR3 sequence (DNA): TGTGCCAGCAGTGGGTACACTGAAGCTTTCTTT.

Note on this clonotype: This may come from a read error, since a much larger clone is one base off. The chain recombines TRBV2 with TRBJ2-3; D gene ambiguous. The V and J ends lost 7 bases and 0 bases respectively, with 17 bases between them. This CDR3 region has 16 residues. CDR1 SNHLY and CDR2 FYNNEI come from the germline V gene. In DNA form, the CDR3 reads TGTGCCAGCAACTTCGGAACCACAACTAGCACAGATACGCAGTATTTT. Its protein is CASNFGTTTSTDTQYF.

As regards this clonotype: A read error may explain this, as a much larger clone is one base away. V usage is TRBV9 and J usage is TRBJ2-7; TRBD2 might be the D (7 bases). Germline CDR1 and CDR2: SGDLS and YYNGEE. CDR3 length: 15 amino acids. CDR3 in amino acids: CASSVEGGGSYEQCF. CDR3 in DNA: TGTGCCAGCAGCGTTGAGGGGGGGGGTTCCTACGAGCAGTGCTTC.

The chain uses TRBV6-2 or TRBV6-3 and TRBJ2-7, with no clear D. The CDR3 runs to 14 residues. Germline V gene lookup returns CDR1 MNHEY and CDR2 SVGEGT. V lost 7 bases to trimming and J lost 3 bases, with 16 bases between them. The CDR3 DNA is TGTGCCAGCACCCCCGAAGAACAGTACTACGAGCAGTACTTC. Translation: CASTPEEQYYEQYF.

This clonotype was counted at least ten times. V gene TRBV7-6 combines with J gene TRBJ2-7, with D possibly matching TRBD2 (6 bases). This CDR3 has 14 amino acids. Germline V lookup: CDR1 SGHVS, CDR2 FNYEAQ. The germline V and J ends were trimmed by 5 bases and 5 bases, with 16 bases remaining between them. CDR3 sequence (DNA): TGTGCCAGCAGCCCCGAACCGGGGGACCACGAGCAGTACTTC. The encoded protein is CASSPEPGDHEQYF.

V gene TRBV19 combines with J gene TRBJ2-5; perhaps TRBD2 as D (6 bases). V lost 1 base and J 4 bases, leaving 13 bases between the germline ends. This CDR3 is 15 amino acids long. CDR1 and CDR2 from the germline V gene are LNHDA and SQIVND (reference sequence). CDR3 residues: CASSIGDREIETQYF. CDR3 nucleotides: TGTGCCAGTAGTATAGGAGACCGGGAGATAGAGACCCAGTACTTC. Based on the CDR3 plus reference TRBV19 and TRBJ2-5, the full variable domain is DGGITQSPKYLFRKEGQNVTLSCEQNLNHDAMYWYRQDPGQGLRLIYYSQIVNDFQKGDIAEGYSVSREKKESFPLTVTSAQKNPTAFYLCASSIGDREIETQYFGPGTRLLVL.

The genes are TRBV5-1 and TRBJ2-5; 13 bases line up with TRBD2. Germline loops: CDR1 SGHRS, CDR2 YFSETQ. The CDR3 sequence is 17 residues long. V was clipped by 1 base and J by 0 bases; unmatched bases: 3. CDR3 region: CASSLTLAGGYQETQYF. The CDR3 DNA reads TGCGCCAGCAGCTTGACACTAGCGGGGGGGTACCAAGAGACCCAGTACTTC.

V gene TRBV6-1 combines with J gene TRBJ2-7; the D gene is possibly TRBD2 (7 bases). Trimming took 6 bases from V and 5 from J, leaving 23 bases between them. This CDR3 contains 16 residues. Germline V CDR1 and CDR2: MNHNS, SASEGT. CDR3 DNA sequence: TGTGCCAGCAGCCCGAGGGTCGGGGGGCGAGGCAACGAGCAGTACTTC. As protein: CASSPRVGGRGNEQYF.

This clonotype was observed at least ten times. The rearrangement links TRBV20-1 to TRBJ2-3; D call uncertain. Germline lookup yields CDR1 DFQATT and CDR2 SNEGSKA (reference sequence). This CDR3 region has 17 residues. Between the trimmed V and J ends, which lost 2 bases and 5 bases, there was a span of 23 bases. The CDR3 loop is CSARNLGERPSLDTQYF. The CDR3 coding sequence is TGCAGTGCTAGAAATCTTGGGGAACGTCCAAGTTTAGATACGCAGTATTTT.

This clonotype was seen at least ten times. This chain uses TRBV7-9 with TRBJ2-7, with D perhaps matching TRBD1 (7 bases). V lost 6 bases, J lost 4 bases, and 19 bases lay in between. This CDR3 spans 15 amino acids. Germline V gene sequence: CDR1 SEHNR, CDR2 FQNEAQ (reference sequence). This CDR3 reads CASSSLRGEGYEQYF. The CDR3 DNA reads TGTGCCAGCAGTTCCCTCAGGGGGGAAGGGTACGAGCAGTACTTC. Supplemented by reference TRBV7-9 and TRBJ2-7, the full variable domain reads DTGVSQNPRHKITKRGQNVTFRCDPISEHNRLYWYRQTLGQGPEFLTYFQNEAQLEKSRLLSDRFSAERPKGSFSTLEIQRTEQGDSAMYLCASSSLRGEGYEQYFGPGTRLTVT.

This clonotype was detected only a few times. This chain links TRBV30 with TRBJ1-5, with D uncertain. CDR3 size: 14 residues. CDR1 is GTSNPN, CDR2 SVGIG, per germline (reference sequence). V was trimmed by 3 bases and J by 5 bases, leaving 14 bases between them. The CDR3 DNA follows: TGTGCCTGGAGCCGAAGAAGGTTGGATCAGCCCCAGCATTTT. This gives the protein CAWSRRRLDQPQHF.

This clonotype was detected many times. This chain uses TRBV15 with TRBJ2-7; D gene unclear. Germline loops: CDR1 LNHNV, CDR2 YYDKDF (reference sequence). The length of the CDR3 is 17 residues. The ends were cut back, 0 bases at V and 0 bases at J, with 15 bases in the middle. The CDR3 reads CATSRDGSVGFSYEQYF. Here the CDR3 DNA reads TGTGCCACCAGCAGAGATGGGTCGGTAGGGTTCTCCTACGAGCAGTACTTC.

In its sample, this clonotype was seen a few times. The chain's CDR3 is CAIRAAPVADTQYF. CDR3 sequence (DNA): TGTGCCATCCGCGCCGCCCCGGTGGCAGATACGCAGTATTTT. This chain joins TRBV6-2 or TRBV6-3 and TRBJ2-3; D unresolved. This CDR3 comprises 14 residues. The germline CDR1 and CDR2 sequences are MNHEY and SVGEGT. V dropped 10 bases and J dropped 4 bases, with 18 bases sitting between them.

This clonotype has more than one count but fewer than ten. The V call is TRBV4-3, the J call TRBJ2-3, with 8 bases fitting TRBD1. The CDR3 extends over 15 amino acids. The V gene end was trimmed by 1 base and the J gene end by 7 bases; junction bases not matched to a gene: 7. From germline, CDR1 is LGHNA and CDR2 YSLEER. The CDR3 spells CASSQGTGIENTQYF. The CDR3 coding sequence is TGCGCCAGCAGCCAAGGGACAGGGATAGAAAATACGCAGTATTTT.

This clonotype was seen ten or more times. CDR3 sequence reads: CASSQIQGYEQYF. The CDR3 DNA is TGTGCCAGCAGCCAAATACAGGGGTACGAGCAGTACTTC. The chain has TRBV16 and TRBJ2-7, with 7 bases matching TRBD1. Germline CDR1 reads KGHSY; CDR2 reads FQNENV. The CDR3 has 13 residues. V shed 2 bases, J shed 4 bases, and the junction held 2 bases outside the gene matches.

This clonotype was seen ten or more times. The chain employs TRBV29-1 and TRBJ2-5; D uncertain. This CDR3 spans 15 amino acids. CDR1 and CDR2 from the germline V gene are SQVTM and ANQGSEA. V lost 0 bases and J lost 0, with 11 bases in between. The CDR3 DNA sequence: TGCAGCGTTGAAGAGACTGCCCGACACCAAGAGACCCAGTACTTC. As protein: CSVEETARHQETQYF.